These 28 T cell receptor beta chains were all obtained from the same sample, sequenced in a study of cytomegalovirus exposure and HLA in healthy donors. PCR primers comprised 60 Vbeta and 13 Jbeta primers. The protocol was immunoSEQ multiplex PCR, while the TCRdb copy is restricted to in-frame clones and leaves out a portion. The repertoire holds 100,000 to 150,000 clones, with about 84% as singletons. Sequencing used PBMCs. The source is a man aged 35-49 years in good health and CMV-seronegative.

This chain links TRBV5-1 with TRBJ2-5, with D perhaps matching TRBD1 (6 bases). The germline CDR1 and CDR2 sequences are SGHRS and YFSETQ. V lost 0 bases and J lost 1, with 13 bases in between. CDR3 length: 16 residues. The chain's CDR3 is CASSLADRRSQETQYF. The DNA for the CDR3 is TGCGCCAGCAGCTTGGCCGACAGGCGCTCCCAAGAGACCCAGTACTTC. Using reference TRBV5-1 and TRBJ2-5 for the parts outside the CDR3, the full variable domain is KAGVTQTPRYLIKTRGQQVTLSCSPISGHRSVSWYQQTPGQGLQFLFEYFSETQRNKGNFPGRFSGRQFSNSRSEMNVSTLELGDSALYLCASSLADRRSQETQYFGPGTRLLVL.

The chain joins TRBV11-2 to TRBJ2-7; D uncertain. This CDR3 has 14 residues. CDR1 SGHAT and CDR2 FQNNGV come from the germline V gene. V lost 2 bases and J lost 5, with 13 bases in between. In DNA form, the CDR3 reads TGTGCCAGCAGCTTATTTGTTACTCAGGACGAGCAGTACTTC. Amino acid sequence: CASSLFVTQDEQYF.

The chain employs TRBV9 and TRBJ2-7; the D gene is possibly TRBD1 (5 bases). V lost 0 bases and J 3 bases, leaving 10 bases between the germline ends. The CDR3 sequence is 14 residues long. Germline CDR1 and CDR2: SGDLS and YYNGEE. DNA of the CDR3: TGTGCCAGCAGCGTAGGGGCAGGGAACTACGAGCAGTACTTC. Translating it yields CASSVGAGNYEQYF.

The V and J genes are TRBV5-6 and TRBJ1-5; TRBD1 matches 7 bases. This CDR3 region has 15 residues. The V gene's germline CDR1 is SGHDT and CDR2 YYEEEE. With 2 bases clipped from V and 4 bases from J, the junction kept 6 bases outside the gene matches. The DNA for the CDR3 is TGTGCCAGCAGCTTAAACAGGGGCCCAAATCAGCCCCAGCATTTT. This translates into CASSLNRGPNQPQHF. The variable domain in full, completed from reference TRBV5-6 and TRBJ1-5, reads DAGVTQSPTHLIKTRGQQVTLRCSPKSGHDTVSWYQQALGQGPQFIFQYYEEEERQRGNFPDRFSGHQFPNYSSELNVNALLLGDSALYLCASSLNRGPNQPQHFGDGTRLSIL.

The chain couples TRBV11-3 to TRBJ2-3; D perhaps matches TRBD2 (6 bases). Trimming pared 5 bases from V and 3 bases from J, leaving 24 bases between. CDR3 length equals 18 residues. CDR1 SGHNT and CDR2 YENEEA come from the germline V gene. The CDR3 DNA reads as TGTGCCAGCAGCCCGGGAAGGAGGGTAGAGGGAGGAACAGATACGCAGTATTTT. This sequence encodes CASSPGRRVEGGTDTQYF.

This clone was counted between two and nine times. The chain combines TRBV9 with TRBJ2-3, with D possibly TRBD1 on 5 matching bases. The V end lost 3 bases, the J end lost 6 bases, and 11 bases lay between the germline ends. CDR1 is SGDLS and CDR2 is YYNGEE in the germline V gene. This CDR3 has 13 residues. CDR3 in amino acids: CASSEGPGDTQYF. The CDR3 nucleotides read TGTGCCAGCAGCGAGGGGCCCGGGGATACGCAGTATTTT. The full variable domain, completed using reference TRBV9 and TRBJ2-3, is DSGVTQTPKHLITATGQRVTLRCSPRSGDLSVYWYQQSLDQGLQFLIQYYNGEERAKGNILERFSAQQFPDLHSELNLSSLELGDSALYFCASSEGPGDTQYFGPGTRLTVL.

The genes are TRBV9 and TRBJ1-2, with 11 bases that match TRBD1. The CDR3 loop spans 17 amino acids. The V gene's germline CDR1 is SGDLS and CDR2 YYNGEE. Trimming at V came to 4 bases and at J to 5 bases, leaving 13 bases not matched to a gene. The CDR3 loop is CASSPGTGGFVGYGYTF. The CDR3 nucleotides read TGTGCCAGCAGCCCCGGGACAGGGGGATTCGTGGGGTATGGCTACACCTTC.

The V gene is TRBV19, the J gene TRBJ1-4; 7 bases match TRBD1. The CDR3 covers 14 residues. Per germline, CDR1 LNHDA and CDR2 SQIVND (reference sequence). V was clipped by 7 bases and J by 7 bases; unmatched bases: 9. This CDR3 is CASTDRVRTEKLFF. The CDR3 DNA sequence: TGTGCCAGTACCGACAGGGTCCGAACTGAAAAACTGTTTTTT.

The CDR3 sequence: CASSLATSPMNTEAFF. CDR3 sequence (DNA): TGCGCCAGCAGCTTGGCCACGAGTCCGATGAACACTGAAGCTTTCTTT. This chain uses TRBV5-1 with TRBJ1-1; D gene ambiguous. The CDR3 is 16 amino acids. The ends were cut back, 0 bases at V and 0 bases at J, with 12 bases in the middle. Germline CDR1 and CDR2: SGHRS and YFSETQ. The full variable domain, completed using reference TRBV5-1 and TRBJ1-1, is KAGVTQTPRYLIKTRGQQVTLSCSPISGHRSVSWYQQTPGQGLQFLFEYFSETQRNKGNFPGRFSGRQFSNSRSEMNVSTLELGDSALYLCASSLATSPMNTEAFFGQGTRLTVV.

The V gene is TRBV7-3, the J gene TRBJ2-3; D is uncertain. CDR1 is SGHTA, CDR2 FQGTGA, per germline. The CDR3 loop spans 14 amino acids. Trimming left V 2 bases short and J 0 bases short, with 6 bases between. CDR3 DNA: TGTGCCAGCAGCTTACGTCCGAGCACAGATACGCAGTATTTT. It translates to CASSLRPSTDTQYF.

The chain combines TRBV7-9 with TRBJ1-2; 11 nucleotides align to TRBD1. This CDR3 spans 15 amino acids. CDR1 and CDR2 (germline): SEHNR, FQNEAQ (reference sequence). The trim removed 5 bases at V and 1 base at J, leaving 3 bases unmatched. CDR3 sequence: CASSLGTGGNYGYTF. Written as DNA, the CDR3 is TGTGCCAGCAGCCTCGGGACAGGGGGTAACTATGGCTACACCTTC.

The J gene is TRBJ1-6, the V gene TRBV6-1; 7 positions match TRBD1. Germline lookup yields CDR1 MNHNS and CDR2 SASEGT. Trimming at V came to 3 bases and at J to 15 bases, leaving 5 bases not matched to a gene. The CDR3 is made up of 12 amino acids. The CDR3 is CASSDRQGVLHF. CDR3 in DNA: TGTGCCAGCAGTGATAGACAGGGCGTCCTCCACTTT.

This sequence joins TRBV6-6 and TRBJ1-1; D call uncertain. Germline V gene data show CDR1 as MNHNY and CDR2 as SVGAGI (reference sequence). The CDR3 runs to 14 residues. Between the trimmed V and J ends, which lost 0 bases and 5 bases, there was a span of 10 bases. The CDR3, as DNA: TGTGCCAGCAGTTACTCGTCGGGGTTAACTGAAGCTTTCTTT. It specifies CASSYSSGLTEAFF.

A word on this clone: Germline is not matched at one junction end, which may reflect a read error. The V and J genes are TRBV6-6 and TRBJ2-7; D may be TRBD1 (6 bases). Per germline, CDR1 MNHNY and CDR2 SVGAGI (reference sequence). The CDR3 length is 13 residues. CDR3 coding DNA: TGTGCCACCAGTGGCAGGGGCGCGTACGAGCAGTACTTC. Its protein product is CATSGRGAYEQYF.

This clone was counted a few times. The rearrangement links TRBV5-1 to TRBJ1-1; D unresolved. Trimming stripped 1 base from V and 4 bases from J, with 5 bases between. CDR3 size: 12 residues. Germline CDR1 and CDR2: SGHRS and YFSETQ. CDR3 nucleotides: TGCGCCAGCAGCTTGCACGGCACTGAAGCTTTCTTT. Encoded protein: CASSLHGTEAFF.

The CDR3 protein is CASSFLQQISLYQPQHF. Here the CDR3 DNA reads TGTGCCAGCAGCTTCTTACAGCAAATTAGTCTTTATCAGCCCCAGCATTTT. The chain has TRBV5-8 and TRBJ1-5, with D hard to call. V was clipped by 2 bases and J by 5 bases, with 20 bases between them. Germline V gene lookup returns CDR1 SGHTS and CDR2 YDEGEE. The CDR3 totals 17 residues.

This clone was observed a single time. The gene calls are TRBV7-9 and TRBJ2-5; D call uncertain. V lost 3 bases and J 4 bases, leaving 6 bases between the germline ends. This CDR3 comprises 12 residues. CDR1 SEHNR and CDR2 FQNEAQ come from the germline V gene (reference sequence). The CDR3 sequence: CASSLSLETQYF. The CDR3 nucleotides read TGTGCCAGCAGCTTGAGTCTAGAGACCCAGTACTTC.

The V gene is TRBV19, the J gene TRBJ1-6; tentatively, D is TRBD1 (6 bases). The CDR3 is 16 amino acids. V lost 5 bases and J 5 bases, leaving 16 bases between the germline ends. The germline V gene has CDR1 LNHDA and CDR2 SQIVND (reference sequence). The CDR3 sequence: CASSALGQFNNSPLHF. As DNA, the CDR3 is TGTGCCAGTAGTGCGCTAGGACAGTTTAATAATTCACCCCTCCACTTT.

The rearrangement links TRBV7-2 to TRBJ2-7; D ambiguous. The CDR3 has 11 amino acids. Deletions cut 5 bases from V and 1 base from J, with 3 bases between. Germline CDR1 is SGHTA and CDR2 is FQGNSA. The CDR3 coding sequence is TGTGCCAGCAGCCGTTCCTACGAGCAGTACTTC. Translation: CASSRSYEQYF.

The CDR3 here is CASSLTSGSLQEQFF. The CDR3 coding sequence is TGCGCCAGCAGCTTGACTAGCGGGTCGCTCCAGGAGCAGTTCTTC. The genes are TRBV5-1 and TRBJ2-1; 9 nucleotides align to TRBD2. J lost 10 bases, V lost 1 base, and 9 bases had no gene match. The CDR3 is made up of 15 amino acids. Germline V lookup: CDR1 SGHRS, CDR2 YFSETQ.

The chain combines TRBV18 with TRBJ2-1, with 14 bases aligning to TRBD2. V dropped 11 bases and J dropped 7; count of bases not matched to a gene: 1. Germline V gives CDR1 KGHSH, CDR2 LQKENI. The CDR3 loop spans 12 amino acids. CDR3 DNA: TGTGCCGGGACTAGCGGGGGTAATGAGCAGTTCTTC. Its protein product is CAGTSGGNEQFF.

This chain joins TRBV4-2 and TRBJ1-2; D is unresolved. CDR1 is LGHNA and CDR2 is YNFKEQ in the germline V gene. Trimming took off 0 bases at V and 8 bases at J, with 13 bases between the two ends. This CDR3 has 14 residues. CDR3 nucleotides: TGTGCCAGCAGCCAAGATGATGGGTCGGAGGGCTACACCTTC. This translates into CASSQDDGSEGYTF.

This rearrangement joins TRBV6-5 to TRBJ1-1; D not certain. The CDR3 consists of 13 residues. Germline loops: CDR1 MNHEY, CDR2 SVGAGI. V lost 5 bases and J lost 1, with 8 bases in between. This chain's CDR3 is CASSREANTEAFF. CDR3 DNA: TGTGCCAGCAGTCGGGAAGCGAACACTGAAGCTTTCTTT.

The J gene is TRBJ2-3, the V gene TRBV4-3; TRBD2 matches at 8 bases. The CDR3 totals 17 residues. Germline trimming cut 0 bases from V and 3 bases from J; bases unmatched to any gene: 8. In germline, CDR1 is LGHNA, CDR2 YSLEER. The CDR3, as DNA: TGCGCCAGCAGCCAAGAATTAGTAGCGGGGAAGACAGATACGCAGTATTTT. Its translation: CASSQELVAGKTDTQYF.

The V and J genes are TRBV29-1 and TRBJ2-1, with a weak D call TRBD2 (5 bases). The V end lost 7 bases, the J end lost 7 bases, and 26 bases lay between the germline ends. There are 16 residues in the CDR3. CDR1 and CDR2 (germline): SQVTM, ANQGSEA. The CDR3 loop reads CSGYLLGSLTSNEQFF. The CDR3 nucleotides read TGCAGCGGATATCTACTAGGATCCCTTACGTCAAATGAGCAGTTCTTC.

The chain has TRBV11-1 and TRBJ1-1; 7 nucleotides line up with TRBD1. Germline CDR1 SGHAT, CDR2 FQDESV (reference sequence). The CDR3 extends over 15 amino acids. Losses at the gene ends were 4 bases for V and 4 bases for J; bases not matched to a gene: 9. The CDR3 spells CASSYFTTGATEAFF. Written as DNA, the CDR3 is TGTGCCAGCAGCTACTTTACTACAGGGGCCACTGAAGCTTTCTTT.

The chain employs TRBV29-1 and TRBJ2-5; 8 bases agree with TRBD2. Germline-derived CDR1 and CDR2 are SQVTM and ANQGSEA. Unmatched junction bases numbered 6, after V lost 7 bases and J lost 2 bases. This CDR3 has 13 amino acids. In nucleotides, the CDR3 is TGCAGCGGCCAGCGGGGGCCGCAAGAGACCCAGTACTTC. Translating it yields CSGQRGPQETQYF.

The chain employs TRBV18 and TRBJ1-2; 8 bases line up with TRBD1. V trimming: 1 base; J trimming: 8 bases; junction bases outside the gene matches: 15. Germline loops: CDR1 KGHSH, CDR2 LQKENI. The CDR3 contains 17 residues. The CDR3, as DNA: TGTGCCAGCTCACCACTCGGGACAGGCGCAGCAGCAGGAGGCTACACCTTC. It yields the protein CASSPLGTGAAAGGYTF.